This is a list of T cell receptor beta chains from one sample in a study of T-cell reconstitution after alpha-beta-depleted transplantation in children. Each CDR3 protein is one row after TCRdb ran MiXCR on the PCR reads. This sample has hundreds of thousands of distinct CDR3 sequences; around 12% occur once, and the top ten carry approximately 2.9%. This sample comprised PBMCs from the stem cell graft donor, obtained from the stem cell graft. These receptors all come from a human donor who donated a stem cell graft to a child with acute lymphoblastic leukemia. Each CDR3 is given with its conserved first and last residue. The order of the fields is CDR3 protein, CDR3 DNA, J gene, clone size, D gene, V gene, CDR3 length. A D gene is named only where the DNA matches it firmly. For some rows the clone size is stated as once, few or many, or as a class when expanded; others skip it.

CDR3 protein: CSALGVSGGLQETQYF
CDR3 DNA: TGCAGTGCCCTGGGGGTCAGCGGGGGCCTCCAAGAGACCCAGTACTTC
J gene: TRBJ2-5
clone size: many
D gene: TRBD2
V gene: TRBV20-1
CDR3 length: 16

CDR3 protein: CASRPADIRYRGYTF
CDR3 DNA: TGTGCCAGCAGGCCCGCCGACATCAGATATCGTGGCTACACCTTC
J gene: TRBJ1-2
clone size: few
D gene: NA
V gene: TRBV12-3/TRBV12-4
CDR3 length: 15

CDR3 protein: CASSLEGQSYEQYF
CDR3 DNA: TGTGCCAGCAGCTTAGAAGGACAGAGCTACGAGCAGTACTTC
J gene: TRBJ2-7
clone size: many
D gene: NA
V gene: TRBV11-2
CDR3 length: 14

CDR3 protein: CASSLGLAGGNSVYEQYF
CDR3 DNA: TGCGCCAGCAGCTTGGGACTAGCGGGGGGAAATTCTGTCTACGAGCAGTACTTC
J gene: TRBJ2-7
clone size: NA
D gene: TRBD2
V gene: TRBV5-1
CDR3 length: 18

CDR3 protein: CSARDLGGQPQHF
CDR3 DNA: TGCAGTGCTAGAGACCTAGGAGGCCAGCCCCAGCATTTT
J gene: TRBJ1-5
clone size: many
D gene: NA
V gene: TRBV20-1
CDR3 length: 13

CDR3 protein: CAISVGGLPPENTIYF
CDR3 DNA: TGTGCCATCAGTGTTGGGGGGCTCCCGCCGGAAAACACCATATATTTT
J gene: TRBJ1-3
clone size: few
D gene: NA
V gene: TRBV10-3
CDR3 length: 16

CDR3 protein: CSATPGGGNEKLFF
CDR3 DNA: TGCAGTGCTACCCCAGGGGGCGGGAATGAAAAACTGTTTTTT
J gene: TRBJ1-4
clone size: few
D gene: TRBD1
V gene: TRBV20-1
CDR3 length: 14

CDR3 protein: CATSDGRNQPQHF
CDR3 DNA: TGTGCCACCAGTGATGGCCGGAATCAGCCCCAGCATTTT
J gene: TRBJ1-5
clone size: many
D gene: NA
V gene: TRBV24-1
CDR3 length: 13

CDR3 protein: CSVVNYRNYGYTF
CDR3 DNA: TGCAGCGTTGTCAATTACAGAAACTATGGCTACACCTTC
J gene: TRBJ1-2
clone size: many
D gene: NA
V gene: TRBV29-1
CDR3 length: 13

CDR3 protein: CASSLATHRYGYTF
CDR3 DNA: TGTGCCAGCAGCTTAGCGACGCATCGCTATGGCTACACCTTC
J gene: TRBJ1-2
clone size: NA
D gene: NA
V gene: TRBV7-9
CDR3 length: 14

CDR3 protein: CAISESAGGGYTF
CDR3 DNA: TGTGCCATCAGTGAGTCGGCCGGGGGTGGCTACACCTTC
J gene: TRBJ1-2
clone size: many
D gene: NA
V gene: TRBV10-3
CDR3 length: 13

CDR3 protein: CAWRFGGQGDYGYTF
CDR3 DNA: TGTGCCTGGAGGTTTGGAGGACAGGGGGACTATGGCTACACCTTC
J gene: TRBJ1-2
clone size: NA
D gene: TRBD1
V gene: TRBV30
CDR3 length: 15

CDR3 protein: CASSYTDWAEQYF
CDR3 DNA: TGTGCCAGCAGTTATACGGACTGGGCCGAGCAGTACTTC
J gene: TRBJ2-7
clone size: NA
D gene: NA
V gene: TRBV6-2/TRBV6-3
CDR3 length: 13

CDR3 protein: CASSQADPSGEQYF
CDR3 DNA: TGCGCCAGCAGCCAAGCGGACCCTTCTGGCGAGCAGTACTTC
J gene: TRBJ2-7
clone size: NA
D gene: NA
V gene: TRBV4-3
CDR3 length: 14

CDR3 protein: CASSPPTGGSREQYF
CDR3 DNA: TGTGCCAGCTCACCTCCGACAGGGGGCTCTAGGGAGCAGTACTTC
J gene: TRBJ2-7
clone size: few
D gene: TRBD1
V gene: TRBV18
CDR3 length: 15

CDR3 protein: CSASATLRYEQYF
CDR3 DNA: TGCAGTGCTAGCGCGACACTTCGTTACGAGCAGTACTTC
J gene: TRBJ2-7
clone size: many
D gene: NA
V gene: TRBV20-1
CDR3 length: 13

CDR3 protein: CASSRKEAYYNEQFF
CDR3 DNA: TGTGCCAGCAGTAGAAAGGAGGCCTATTACAATGAGCAGTTCTTC
J gene: TRBJ2-1
clone size: many
D gene: NA
V gene: TRBV7-2
CDR3 length: 15

CDR3 protein: CASSPPGGQVETQYF
CDR3 DNA: TGCGCCAGCAGCCCCCCTGGAGGGCAGGTGGAGACCCAGTACTTC
J gene: TRBJ2-5
clone size: NA
D gene: NA
V gene: TRBV5-1
CDR3 length: 15

CDR3 protein: CASSPRGSRTEIYEQYF
CDR3 DNA: TGTGCCAGCAGCCCCAGAGGGTCTCGGACAGAGATCTACGAGCAGTACTTC
J gene: TRBJ2-7
clone size: many
D gene: NA
V gene: TRBV7-9
CDR3 length: 17

CDR3 protein: CASSSWTGSHSGNQPQHF
CDR3 DNA: TGCGCCAGCAGCTCCTGGACAGGGTCGCACTCCGGCAATCAGCCCCAGCATTTT
J gene: TRBJ1-5
clone size: many
D gene: TRBD1
V gene: TRBV5-1
CDR3 length: 18

CDR3 protein: CAIGSGGQFF
CDR3 DNA: TGTGCCATTGGGTCAGGCGGGCAGTTCTTC
J gene: TRBJ2-1
clone size: many
D gene: NA
V gene: TRBV10-3
CDR3 length: 10

CDR3 protein: CASSLAQTGYNQPQHF
CDR3 DNA: TGTGCCAGCAGTCTTGCACAGACGGGATACAATCAGCCCCAGCATTTT
J gene: TRBJ1-5
clone size: many
D gene: NA
V gene: TRBV28
CDR3 length: 16

CDR3 protein: CASSLGPADSYEQYF
CDR3 DNA: TGTGCCAGCAGTCTTGGGCCGGCCGACTCCTACGAGCAGTACTTC
J gene: TRBJ2-7
clone size: many
D gene: NA
V gene: TRBV12-3/TRBV12-4
CDR3 length: 15

CDR3 protein: CASSLGGTEQFF
CDR3 DNA: TGTGCCAGCAGCTTAGGGGGTACTGAGCAGTTCTTC
J gene: TRBJ2-1
clone size: few
D gene: NA
V gene: TRBV7-2
CDR3 length: 12

CDR3 protein: CASSLDLRGGPDTQYF
CDR3 DNA: TGTGCCAGCAGCTTAGATCTGCGGGGGGGTCCAGATACGCAGTATTTT
J gene: TRBJ2-3
clone size: many
D gene: TRBD2
V gene: TRBV11-2
CDR3 length: 16

CDR3 protein: CASSPVPERFETQYF
CDR3 DNA: TGTGCCAGCAGCCCCGTCCCTGAGAGATTCGAGACCCAGTACTTC
J gene: TRBJ2-5
clone size: many
D gene: NA
V gene: TRBV11-1
CDR3 length: 15

CDR3 protein: CASSPGQARSYEQYF
CDR3 DNA: TGTGCCAGCAGTCCGGGACAGGCGCGTTCCTACGAGCAGTACTTC
J gene: TRBJ2-7
clone size: many
D gene: TRBD1
V gene: TRBV28
CDR3 length: 15

CDR3 protein: CASSLKRVSNEKLFF
CDR3 DNA: TGTGCCAGCAGCTTAAAAAGGGTTTCTAATGAAAAACTGTTTTTT
J gene: TRBJ1-4
clone size: many
D gene: NA
V gene: TRBV5-6
CDR3 length: 15

CDR3 protein: CSAILWGTDTQYF
CDR3 DNA: TGCAGTGCTATTTTATGGGGGACAGATACGCAGTATTTT
J gene: TRBJ2-3
clone size: few
D gene: NA
V gene: TRBV20-1
CDR3 length: 13

CDR3 protein: CASSLVAGVEAFF
CDR3 DNA: TGTGCCAGCAGCTTAGTAGCAGGTGTAGAAGCTTTCTTT
J gene: TRBJ1-1
clone size: many
D gene: NA
V gene: TRBV7-2
CDR3 length: 13

CDR3 protein: CATSDHSGAQGLDTQYF
CDR3 DNA: TGTGCCACCAGTGATCACTCCGGGGCGCAGGGACTAGATACGCAGTATTTT
J gene: TRBJ2-3
clone size: many
D gene: NA
V gene: TRBV24-1
CDR3 length: 17

CDR3 protein: CASSLQTSGGGPGQYF
CDR3 DNA: TGTGCCAGCAGCTTACAGACTAGCGGGGGGGGACCTGGGCAGTACTTC
J gene: TRBJ2-7
clone size: many
D gene: TRBD2
V gene: TRBV7-2
CDR3 length: 16

CDR3 protein: CASSFLNSDQPQHF
CDR3 DNA: TGTGCCAGCAGCTTCCTCAACAGTGATCAGCCCCAGCATTTT
J gene: TRBJ1-5
clone size: many
D gene: NA
V gene: TRBV7-2
CDR3 length: 14

CDR3 protein: CASSDGLRPNEQYF
CDR3 DNA: TGTGCCAGCAGCGACGGACTCAGACCCAACGAGCAGTACTTC
J gene: TRBJ2-7
clone size: many
D gene: NA
V gene: TRBV27
CDR3 length: 14

CDR3 protein: CASSPTFFGYTF
CDR3 DNA: TGTGCCAGCAGCCCAACTTTTTTTGGCTACACCTTC
J gene: TRBJ1-2
clone size: many
D gene: NA
V gene: TRBV7-2
CDR3 length: 12

CDR3 protein: CASTEGQVSNQPQHF
CDR3 DNA: TGTGCCAGCACTGAAGGACAAGTTAGCAATCAGCCCCAGCATTTT
J gene: TRBJ1-5
clone size: NA
D gene: NA
V gene: TRBV6-1
CDR3 length: 15

CDR3 protein: CASTPQSRLEDSYNEQFF
CDR3 DNA: TGTGCCAGCACCCCCCAGAGCCGATTGGAGGACTCCTACAATGAGCAGTTCTTC
J gene: TRBJ2-1
clone size: many
D gene: NA
V gene: TRBV27
CDR3 length: 18

CDR3 protein: CASETGPETQYF
CDR3 DNA: TGTGCCAGCGAGACAGGGCCAGAGACCCAGTACTTC
J gene: TRBJ2-5
clone size: many
D gene: TRBD1
V gene: TRBV7-9
CDR3 length: 12

CDR3 protein: CASSVGSGPKDGHEQYF
CDR3 DNA: TGTGCCAGCAGCGTAGGCTCAGGGCCCAAGGACGGCCACGAGCAGTACTTC
J gene: TRBJ2-7
clone size: many
D gene: NA
V gene: TRBV9
CDR3 length: 17

CDR3 protein: CASSLSGPYSNQPQHF
CDR3 DNA: TGCGCCAGCAGCTTGAGCGGACCCTATAGCAATCAGCCCCAGCATTTT
J gene: TRBJ1-5
clone size: once
D gene: NA
V gene: TRBV5-1
CDR3 length: 16

CDR3 protein: CASSQVEGAGQPQHF
CDR3 DNA: TGCGCCAGCAGCCAAGTGGAGGGGGCAGGTCAGCCCCAGCATTTT
J gene: TRBJ1-5
clone size: NA
D gene: TRBD1
V gene: TRBV4-1
CDR3 length: 15

CDR3 protein: CASSLGDREGSEAFF
CDR3 DNA: TGTGCCAGCAGCTTAGGGGACAGGGAGGGGTCTGAAGCTTTCTTT
J gene: TRBJ1-1
clone size: many
D gene: TRBD1
V gene: TRBV7-2
CDR3 length: 15

CDR3 protein: CASSEWDNYEQYF
CDR3 DNA: TGTGCCAGCAGTGAATGGGACAACTACGAGCAGTACTTC
J gene: TRBJ2-7
clone size: many
D gene: NA
V gene: TRBV6-1
CDR3 length: 13

CDR3 protein: CASSSDISSYEQYF
CDR3 DNA: TGCGCCAGCAGCTCGGACATTAGCTCCTACGAGCAGTACTTC
J gene: TRBJ2-7
clone size: NA
D gene: NA
V gene: TRBV5-1
CDR3 length: 14

CDR3 protein: CASSSSPGTEAFF
CDR3 DNA: TGCGCCAGCAGCTCCAGCCCCGGCACTGAAGCTTTCTTT
J gene: TRBJ1-1
clone size: NA
D gene: NA
V gene: TRBV5-1
CDR3 length: 13

CDR3 protein: CASSPPVNTVEKLFF
CDR3 DNA: TGTGCCAGCTCACCACCGGTGAACACAGTTGAAAAACTGTTTTTT
J gene: TRBJ1-4
clone size: many
D gene: NA
V gene: TRBV18
CDR3 length: 15

CDR3 protein: CSARLTSGRNEQYF
CDR3 DNA: TGCAGTGCTAGACTGACTAGCGGGAGGAATGAGCAGTACTTC
J gene: TRBJ2-7
clone size: many
D gene: TRBD2
V gene: TRBV20-1
CDR3 length: 14

CDR3 protein: CASNPAGSTDTQYF
CDR3 DNA: TGTGCCAGCAACCCCGCAGGGAGCACAGATACGCAGTATTTT
J gene: TRBJ2-3
clone size: many
D gene: NA
V gene: TRBV9
CDR3 length: 14

CDR3 protein: CASSVDAGGLRTEAFF
CDR3 DNA: TGTGCCAGCAGCGTTGACGCAGGGGGACTTCGAACTGAAGCTTTCTTT
J gene: TRBJ1-1
clone size: many
D gene: TRBD1
V gene: TRBV9
CDR3 length: 16

CDR3 protein: CASSFSGGRAGSGRYNEQFF
CDR3 DNA: TGTGCCAGCAGCTTTAGTGGCGGGAGGGCCGGGTCCGGTAGGTACAATGAGCAGTTCTTC
J gene: TRBJ2-1
clone size: many
D gene: TRBD2
V gene: TRBV11-1
CDR3 length: 20

CDR3 protein: CASSKTPGLYNEQFF
CDR3 DNA: TGCGCCAGCAGCAAGACACCGGGACTTTACAATGAGCAGTTCTTC
J gene: TRBJ2-1
clone size: many
D gene: NA
V gene: TRBV5-1
CDR3 length: 15

CDR3 protein: CASSLASNYEQYF
CDR3 DNA: TGTGCCAGCAGCTTAGCGAGTAACTACGAGCAGTACTTC
J gene: TRBJ2-7
clone size: many
D gene: NA
V gene: TRBV7-9
CDR3 length: 13

CDR3 protein: CASRRTGSSYNEQFF
CDR3 DNA: TGTGCCAGTAGGCGGACGGGAAGCTCCTACAATGAGCAGTTCTTC
J gene: TRBJ2-1
clone size: NA
D gene: NA
V gene: TRBV19
CDR3 length: 15

CDR3 protein: CASSQDPGVNEQFF
CDR3 DNA: TGTGCCAGCAGCCAAGATCCGGGGGTAAATGAGCAGTTCTTC
J gene: TRBJ2-1
clone size: many
D gene: NA
V gene: TRBV3-1
CDR3 length: 14

CDR3 protein: CSVPGSTPTEQYF
CDR3 DNA: TGCAGCGTTCCGGGCAGTACCCCTACCGAGCAGTACTTC
J gene: TRBJ2-7
clone size: many
D gene: NA
V gene: TRBV29-1
CDR3 length: 13

CDR3 protein: CAWSKDNGETQYF
CDR3 DNA: TGTGCCTGGAGTAAGGACAACGGGGAGACCCAGTACTTC
J gene: TRBJ2-5
clone size: few
D gene: NA
V gene: TRBV30
CDR3 length: 13

CDR3 protein: CSARYRSGSYEQYF
CDR3 DNA: TGCAGTGCCAGGTACAGGTCAGGCTCCTACGAGCAGTACTTC
J gene: TRBJ2-7
clone size: many
D gene: NA
V gene: TRBV20-1
CDR3 length: 14